This T cell receptor beta chain was sequenced for a study of blood T cell repertoires in COVID-19 (dated by TCRdb to the early 2020s). With respect to the entire study: Samples covering the acute and convalescent phases of COVID-19 were provided by collaborators in the United States, Italy and Spain. A freely available public database, intended as a resource for researchers studying the immune response to SARS-CoV-2, is where the repertoires were released. Deeply sampled blood TCRbeta repertoires from subjects exposed to, actively infected with, or recovered from COVID-19 were included in the dataset. HLA class I and class II types, where available, came from metadata supplied by the sample provider rather than from assay-based typing. Samples came from the ongoing ImmuneRACE study (first 160 participants) plus 1,254 subjects from 6 global collaborators. The prospective study material was composed of cDNA or gDNA derived from T cells, B-cell-depleted T cells, or PBMCs. Sample metadata almost always included a de-identified subject ID, COVID-19 status, age in years and sex.

TCRbeta CDR3 regions were amplified from genomic DNA using the immunoSEQ Assay, a bias-controlled multiplex PCR. In the original analysis: The number of nucleated cells in each sample was estimated from the amplification of reference gene primers within the assay. Sequence reads were collapsed and filtered to measure the absolute abundance of every unique TCRbeta CDR3 rearrangement. Productive Simpson clonality was computed per sample as the square root of Simpson's diversity index over productive rearrangements. This is the immuneACCESS table as TCRdb keeps it, with only in-frame sequences that have V and J called. A part of the clones is gone; compared with another copy, unresolved V genes explain less than half, and the rest is unexplained. That table gives V, J and clone size, and the DNA gave D and trimming. Within this sample are about 130,000 clones, with roughly 79% of them counted one time only. About a tenth of the sample comes from the top ten.

Study-level results and caveats: The quantity of clinical and demographic metadata differed by source and by participant and was supplied without curation.

The collaborating institutions used their own protocols to collect whole blood in K2EDTA tubes. For TCRbeta analysis, collaborators shipped samples as frozen whole blood, isolated PBMCs, or DNA extracted from either of those sample types. V was cut back by 1 base and J by 3 bases, leaving a gap of 12 bases between them. Reading from cysteine to phenylalanine, the CDR3 counts 15 amino acids. Only CDR3 DNA remains: 45 bases, in frame from the first base. The germline V gene supplies CDR1 SGHRS and CDR2 YFSETQ. With respect to this clone: Its antigen remains undetermined. It has no much larger one-base neighbor in the sample; base qualities were not kept.

The rearranged segments are TRBV5-1 and TRBJ2-3, with TRBD2 tentatively as D gene (6 bases match). Sequenced material: peripheral blood. This sequence originates from a human donor in a cohort sampled during active COVID-19. The CDR3 protein: CASSLSLRGTDTQYF. The DNA reads TGCGCCAGCAGCTTGTCACTGCGGGGTACAGATACGCAGTATTTT.